These 27 T cell receptor beta chains originate from one sample sequenced in a study of immune evolution from preneoplasia to lung adenocarcinoma. Measured with immunoSEQ multiplex PCR; TCRdb has only the in-frame clones, and not every one. The sample yields roughly 9,400 clones, 88% seen once. Sequencing input: FFPE invasive lung adenocarcinoma tissue. These receptors were collected from a person aged 65-85 years with invasive lung adenocarcinoma. Some clones in this sample may be carry-over from other donors' samples.

The chain has TRBV19 and TRBJ1-3; 10 bases align to TRBD1. V lost 8 bases and J lost 4; bases outside the gene matches: 2. Germline CDR1 is LNHDA and CDR2 is SQIVND (reference sequence). The CDR3 is 13 amino acids. CDR3: CASRTGGGNTIYF. The CDR3, as DNA: TGTGCCAGTCGGACAGGGGGAGGAAACACCATATATTTT.

This rearrangement joins TRBV5-1 to TRBJ1-1, with D possibly TRBD1 on 5 matching bases. V lost 0 bases and J 5 bases, leaving 11 bases between the germline ends. From germline, CDR1 is SGHRS and CDR2 YFSETQ. CDR3 length: 14 residues. This chain's CDR3 is CASSLEGQGTEAFF. DNA for the CDR3: TGCGCCAGCAGCTTGGAAGGCCAGGGAACTGAAGCTTTCTTT.

The CDR3 DNA follows: TGCGCCAGCAGTGAGAGGCGAAGGGGCACCGGGGAGCTGTTTTTT. Amino acids: CASSERRRGTGELFF. The V and J genes are TRBV10-1 and TRBJ2-2; D may be TRBD1 (5 bases). The CDR3 extends over 15 amino acids. V gave up 2 bases and J gave up 4 bases, with 11 bases separating them. Germline V lookup: CDR1 WNHNN, CDR2 SYGVQD (reference sequence).

The V and J genes are TRBV7-8 and TRBJ1-2; weak D call: TRBD1 (5 bases). The CDR3 spans 16 residues. Looked up from germline, CDR1 is SGHVS and CDR2 is FQNEAQ. Trimming pared 1 base from V and 0 bases from J, leaving 12 bases between. The CDR3 bases are TGTGCCAGCAGCTTAGAAGGGGTCAGGACTAACTATGGCTACACCTTC. Amino acids: CASSLEGVRTNYGYTF.

J is TRBJ2-3 and V is TRBV11-2; D is undetermined. Germline CDR1 is SGHAT and CDR2 is FQNNGV. The V and J ends lost 6 bases and 10 bases respectively, with 17 bases between them. This CDR3 is 13 amino acids long. CDR3 sequence reads: CASSPHIALPQYF. CDR3 coding DNA: TGTGCCAGCAGTCCTCACATAGCTTTGCCGCAGTATTTT.

The chain couples TRBV20-1 to TRBJ2-5; no reliable D call. Germline-derived CDR1 and CDR2 are DFQATT and SNEGSKA (reference sequence). V lost 3 bases and J 5 bases, leaving 4 bases between the germline ends. The CDR3 covers 10 residues. The CDR3 DNA follows: TGCAGTGCTAGGGTTGAGACCCAGTACTTC. This encodes CSARVETQYF.

The chain couples TRBV28 to TRBJ2-7; no reliable D call. The CDR3 is 13 amino acids. Trimming stripped 1 base from V and 4 bases from J, with 8 bases between. Germline values: CDR1 MDHEN, CDR2 SYDVKM. In DNA, the CDR3 is TGTGCCAGCAGTTTATCATCCCGGTACGAGCAGTACTTC. This gives the protein CASSLSSRYEQYF.

This clone was seen more than once but under ten times. The chain combines TRBV7-9 with TRBJ1-2; 10 positions match TRBD1. The length of the CDR3 is 17 residues. V shed 1 base and J 10 bases; nucleotides not matched to a gene: 15. Germline lookup yields CDR1 SEHNR and CDR2 FQNEAQ (reference sequence). CDR3 in amino acids: CASSLEGAGTGASYYTF. CDR3 coding DNA: TGTGCCAGCAGCTTAGAAGGGGCCGGGACAGGGGCTTCATACTACACCTTC. The full variable domain, completed using reference TRBV7-9 and TRBJ1-2, is DTGVSQNPRHKITKRGQNVTFRCDPISEHNRLYWYRQTLGQGPEFLTYFQNEAQLEKSRLLSDRFSAERPKGSFSTLEIQRTEQGDSAMYLCASSLEGAGTGASYYTFGSGTRLTVV.

The chain employs TRBV2 and TRBJ1-4; weak D call: TRBD1 (6 bases). With 7 bases removed from V and 4 bases from J, the gap between germline ends came to 10 bases. The CDR3 is 13 amino acids. Germline V gene sequence: CDR1 SNHLY, CDR2 FYNNEI. The CDR3: CASNGGFNEKLFF. CDR3 bases: TGTGCCAGCAATGGGGGCTTTAATGAAAAACTGTTTTTT.

The DNA of the CDR3 is TGCGCCAGCAGCCCGGGGACCAACTATGGCTACACCTTC. Translation: CASSPGTNYGYTF. J is TRBJ1-2 and V is TRBV5-1, with D maybe TRBD1 (5 bases). V was cut by 4 bases and J by 2 bases, with 9 bases left in between. Germline V gene sequence: CDR1 SGHRS, CDR2 YFSETQ. The CDR3 spans 13 residues.

The V and J genes are TRBV5-8 and TRBJ1-1; no firm D call. Germline CDR1 SGHTS, CDR2 YDEGEE. Trimming pared 4 bases from V and 0 bases from J, leaving 13 bases between. The CDR3 contains 15 residues. This CDR3 is CASSPYRSVNTEAFF. CDR3 DNA sequence: TGTGCCAGCAGCCCGTATCGGTCAGTGAACACTGAAGCTTTCTTT. The full variable domain, with the rest looked up from reference TRBV5-8 and TRBJ1-1, is EAGVTQSPTHLIKTRGQQATLRCSPISGHTSVYWYQQALGLGLQFLLWYDEGEERNRGNFPPRFSGRQFPNYSSELNVNALELEDSALYLCASSPYRSVNTEAFFGQGTRLTVV.

The DNA for the CDR3 is TGCAGCGTTGAAGGTAGGGATTACTACAATGAGCAGTTCTTC. This translates into CSVEGRDYYNEQFF. The chain links TRBV29-1 to TRBJ2-1; D remains unclear. This CDR3 region has 14 residues. V lost 1 base and J lost 3, with 10 bases in between. Per germline, CDR1 SQVTM and CDR2 ANQGSEA.

CDR3 amino acids: CASSPPGTGDTEAFF. Written as DNA, the CDR3 is TGTGCCAGCAGCCCCCCCGGGACAGGCGACACTGAAGCTTTCTTT. The V gene is TRBV7-9, the J gene TRBJ1-1, with 8 bases fitting TRBD1. V dropped 5 bases and J dropped 3; count of bases not matched to a gene: 8. The CDR3 contains 15 residues. CDR1 and CDR2 (germline): SEHNR, FQNEAQ (reference sequence).

The chain links TRBV4-1 to TRBJ1-1; D remains unclear. This CDR3 has 13 amino acids. In germline, CDR1 is MGHRA, CDR2 YSYEKL. With 4 bases removed from V and 4 bases from J, the gap between germline ends came to 10 bases. Here the CDR3 reads CASSPDRGTEAFF. CDR3 bases: TGCGCCAGCAGCCCAGACCGGGGCACTGAAGCTTTCTTT.

The genes are TRBV5-1 and TRBJ2-5; possibly TRBD2 for D (6 bases). The CDR3 is made up of 14 amino acids. The V and J ends lost 4 bases and 5 bases respectively, with 15 bases between them. Germline V gene sequence: CDR1 SGHRS, CDR2 YFSETQ. The CDR3: CASSPPDSGETQYF. CDR3 nucleotide sequence: TGCGCCAGCAGCCCACCTGACAGCGGGGAGACCCAGTACTTC.

V and J are TRBV30 and TRBJ1-1; D is unresolved. The length of the CDR3 is 13 residues. V lost 3 bases to trimming and J lost 11 bases, with 19 bases between them. Germline CDR1 GTSNPN, CDR2 SVGIG (reference sequence). The CDR3 DNA is TGTGCCTGGAGCGATCCCATTACAGCTTTGGCTTTCTTT. Amino acids: CAWSDPITALAFF.

The genes are TRBV27 and TRBJ2-1; D is unresolved. In germline, CDR1 is MNHEY, CDR2 SMNVEV (reference sequence). CDR3 length: 14 amino acids. Trimming cost V 5 bases and J 4 bases, with 12 bases left between them. CDR3 protein: CASSPRNSYNEQFF. For the CDR3, the DNA is TGTGCCAGCAGTCCCCGTAACTCGTACAATGAGCAGTTCTTC.

The chain links TRBV11-3 to TRBJ2-1, with D perhaps matching TRBD1 or TRBD2 (5 bases each). V was cut by 8 bases and J by 9 bases, with 17 bases left in between. Germline CDR1 reads SGHNT; CDR2 reads YENEEA. CDR3 length: 13 residues. This CDR3 reads CASSISRGGEQFF. The CDR3 DNA reads TGTGCCAGCTCCATTAGCCGTGGGGGTGAGCAGTTCTTC.

The J gene is TRBJ1-5, the V gene TRBV28, with 8 bases matching TRBD1. Looked up from germline, CDR1 is MDHEN and CDR2 is SYDVKM. Trimming took 8 bases from V and 4 from J; bases not matched to a gene: 7. The CDR3 sequence is 14 residues long. CDR3 loop: CASRTGFRNQPQHF. The CDR3 nucleotides are TGTGCCAGCCGGACAGGGTTTAGGAATCAGCCCCAGCATTTT.

The table lists this clone with a count of one. Other DNA sequences in the sample encode the same CDR3. This sequence joins TRBV5-8 and TRBJ2-6; D is unresolved. In germline, CDR1 is SGHTS, CDR2 YDEGEE. This CDR3 has 15 residues. The ends were cut back, 0 bases at V and 1 base at J, with 5 bases in the middle. The CDR3 DNA sequence: TGTGCCAGCAGCTTGGAGACGTCTGGGGCCAACGTCCTGACTTTC. As protein: CASSLETSGANVLTF.

In DNA form, the CDR3 reads TGTGCCAGTAGTACCCGGACGAGTACCTACGAGCAGTACTTC. Protein: CASSTRTSTYEQYF. The V gene is TRBV19, the J gene TRBJ2-7; D remains ambiguous. Germline lookup yields CDR1 LNHDA and CDR2 SQIVND (reference sequence). The CDR3 covers 14 residues. Trimming removed 4 bases from V and 2 bases from J, with 12 bases in between.

The chain joins TRBV6-1 to TRBJ2-7, with D uncertain. The ends were cut back, 2 bases at V and 3 bases at J, with 11 bases in the middle. Per the germline V gene, CDR1 is MNHNS and CDR2 is SASEGT. This CDR3 has 14 amino acids. The CDR3 protein is CASSESWASYEQYF. DNA for the CDR3: TGTGCCAGCAGTGAAAGCTGGGCTAGCTACGAGCAGTACTTC.

The J gene is TRBJ2-7, the V gene TRBV18, with 7 bases that match TRBD1. This CDR3 has 13 amino acids. V trimming: 4 bases; J trimming: 4 bases; junction bases outside the gene matches: 4. Germline V CDR1 and CDR2: KGHSH, LQKENI. The CDR3 spells CASSQDRRYEQYF. CDR3 sequence (DNA): TGTGCCAGCTCACAGGACAGGAGGTACGAGCAGTACTTC.

The chain couples TRBV29-1 to TRBJ1-1; 7 bases match TRBD1. The CDR3 length is 14 residues. Trimming at V came to 3 bases and at J to 4 bases, leaving 8 bases not matched to a gene. Germline CDR1 and CDR2: SQVTM and ANQGSEA. The CDR3 here is CSVESTGEGTEAFF. The CDR3 DNA reads TGCAGCGTTGAGAGTACAGGGGAGGGCACTGAAGCTTTCTTT.

This chain connects TRBV11-2 to TRBJ2-3; D might be TRBD1 (6 bases). V was trimmed by 1 base and J by 2 bases, leaving 16 bases between them. This CDR3 has 17 residues. The V gene's germline CDR1 is SGHAT and CDR2 FQNNGV. The CDR3 region is CASSLVVPGAVTDTQYF. For the CDR3, the DNA is TGTGCCAGCAGCTTAGTCGTGCCAGGGGCGGTCACAGATACGCAGTATTTT. The whole variable domain, remainder taken from reference TRBV11-2 and TRBJ2-3, is EAGVAQSPRYKIIEKRQSVAFWCNPISGHATLYWYQQILGQGPKLLIQFQNNGVVDDSQLPKDRFSAERLKGVDSTLKIQPAKLEDSAVYLCASSLVVPGAVTDTQYFGPGTRLTVL.

This chain uses TRBV7-3 with TRBJ2-1; 8 bases fit TRBD2. V was pared by 2 bases and J by 0 bases, with 3 bases of the junction left unmatched. CDR1 SGHTA and CDR2 FQGTGA come from the germline V gene. There are 16 residues in the CDR3. The CDR3 is CASSLAGTSSYNEQFF. CDR3 bases: TGTGCCAGCAGCTTAGCTGGGACTAGCTCCTACAATGAGCAGTTCTTC.

The chain links TRBV5-4 to TRBJ2-7, with a possible D match to TRBD2 (6 bases). Germline CDR1 SGHNT, CDR2 YYREEE (reference sequence). The CDR3 loop spans 14 amino acids. V shed 3 bases and J shed 0 bases, with 10 bases lying between them. This chain's CDR3 is CASSSGLSSYEQYF. DNA for the CDR3: TGTGCCAGCAGCTCGGGACTCAGCTCCTACGAGCAGTACTTC.